This is a list of T cell receptor beta chains from one sample in a study of blood T cell repertoires in COVID-19. Here immunoSEQ multiplex PCR was the method, and the copy in TCRdb shows in-frame clones only, minus some. The data contain 140,000 to 150,000 clones, about 83% of them singletons. Sequencing was carried out using PBMCs or T cells enriched from blood (not recorded which). The source of these receptors is a woman in her 50s who had been exposed to COVID-19. The CDR3 runs from the conserved cysteine through the conserved F or W. D genes are given only for firm matches. Only part of the rows carry a size: once, few, many, or a class if the clone is expanded.

TRBV7-9	TRBJ2-2	NA	TRBD2	CASSLSGLAVNTGELFF	TGTGCCAGCAGCTTAAGCGGCCTAGCGGTCAACACCGGGGAGCTGTTTTTT
TRBV25-1	TRBJ2-5	once	TRBD1	CASSDPTGHQETQYF	TGTGCCAGCAGTGACCCGACAGGGCACCAAGAGACCCAGTACTTC
TRBV7-8	TRBJ2-1	once	NA	CASSSRGKVEQFF	TGTGCCAGCAGCTCCAGAGGAAAGGTTGAGCAGTTCTTC
TRBV2	TRBJ1-3	NA	NA	CASSEQRLTVNTIYF	TGTGCCAGCAGTGAACAAAGACTTACCGTAAACACCATATATTTT
TRBV9	TRBJ1-3	few	TRBD1	CASSAGRGPTSGNTIYF	TGTGCCAGCAGCGCCGGCAGGGGGCCCACCTCTGGAAACACCATATATTTT
TRBV19	TRBJ1-4	NA	NA	CASGFGGGREKLFF	TGTGCCAGTGGTTTTGGCGGGGGGAGAGAAAAACTGTTTTTT
TRBV6-2/TRBV6-3	TRBJ2-4	NA	NA	CASSPRGPAKNIQYF	TGTGCCAGCAGCCCCCGCGGGCCAGCCAAAAACATTCAGTACTTC
TRBV5-6	TRBJ2-2	NA	NA	CASSLFAGTGELFF	TGTGCCAGCAGCTTGTTTGCGGGGACCGGGGAGCTGTTTTTT
TRBV6-5	TRBJ2-1	NA	TRBD2	CASRRTSGSVNEQFF	TGTGCCAGCAGGCGGACTAGCGGGAGTGTCAATGAGCAGTTCTTC
TRBV12-3/TRBV12-4	TRBJ2-1	once	NA	CASSLTEVSEQFF	TGTGCCAGCAGTTTGACAGAAGTAAGTGAGCAGTTCTTC
TRBV2	TRBJ2-1	NA	TRBD2	CASTGGSGRAHGNEQFF	TGTGCCAGCACAGGGGGTAGCGGGAGGGCCCATGGCAATGAGCAGTTCTTC
TRBV29-1	TRBJ2-1	NA	NA	CSPRSAYNEQFF	TGCAGCCCTCGGAGCGCCTACAATGAGCAGTTCTTC
TRBV11-3	TRBJ2-1	once	TRBD2	CASSFRGGSSYNEQFF	TGTGCCAGCAGCTTTCGCGGGGGGAGCTCCTACAATGAGCAGTTCTTC
TRBV3-1/TRBV3-2	TRBJ2-7	once	NA	CASSRTVSGGQEQYF	TGTGCCAGCAGCCGAACGGTTAGCGGTGGTCAGGAGCAGTACTTC
TRBV18	TRBJ2-1	NA	NA	CASSPFLVNEQFF	TGTGCCAGCTCACCATTCCTAGTCAATGAGCAGTTCTTC